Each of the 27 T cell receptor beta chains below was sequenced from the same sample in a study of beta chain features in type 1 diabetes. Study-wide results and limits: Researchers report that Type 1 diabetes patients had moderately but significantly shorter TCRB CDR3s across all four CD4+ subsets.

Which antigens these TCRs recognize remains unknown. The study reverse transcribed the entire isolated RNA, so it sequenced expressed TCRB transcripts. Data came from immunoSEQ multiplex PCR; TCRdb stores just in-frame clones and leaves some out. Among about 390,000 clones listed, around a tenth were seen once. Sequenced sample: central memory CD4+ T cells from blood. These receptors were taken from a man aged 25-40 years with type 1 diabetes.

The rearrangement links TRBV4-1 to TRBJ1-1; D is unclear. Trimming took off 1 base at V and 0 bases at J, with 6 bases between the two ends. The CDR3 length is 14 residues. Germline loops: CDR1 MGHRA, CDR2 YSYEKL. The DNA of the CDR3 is TGCGCCAGCAGCCAAGTAACAGTGAACACTGAAGCTTTCTTT. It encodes CASSQVTVNTEAFF.

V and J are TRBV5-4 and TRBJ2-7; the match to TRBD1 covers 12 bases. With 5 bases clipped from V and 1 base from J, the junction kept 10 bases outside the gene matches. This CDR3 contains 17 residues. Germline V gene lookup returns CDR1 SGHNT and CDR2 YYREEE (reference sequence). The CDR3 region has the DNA TGTGCCAGCAGACGGGGTAAGGGACAGGGGGCTTCCTACGAGCAGTACTTC. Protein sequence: CASRRGKGQGASYEQYF.

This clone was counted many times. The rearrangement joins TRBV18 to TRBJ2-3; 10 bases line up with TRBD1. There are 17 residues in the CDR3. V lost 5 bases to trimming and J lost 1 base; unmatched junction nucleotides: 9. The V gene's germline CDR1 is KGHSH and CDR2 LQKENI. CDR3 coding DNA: TGTGCCAGCTCAAGCCGGGACAGGGGTCTGCGCACAGATACGCAGTATTTT. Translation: CASSSRDRGLRTDTQYF.

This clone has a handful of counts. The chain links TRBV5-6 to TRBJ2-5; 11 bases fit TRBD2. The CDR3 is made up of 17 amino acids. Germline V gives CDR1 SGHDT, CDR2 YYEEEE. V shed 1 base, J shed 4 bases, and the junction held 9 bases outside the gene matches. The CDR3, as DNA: TGTGCCAGCAGCTTGAAACTAGCGGGAGATCACCCAGAGACCCAGTACTTC. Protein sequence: CASSLKLAGDHPETQYF.

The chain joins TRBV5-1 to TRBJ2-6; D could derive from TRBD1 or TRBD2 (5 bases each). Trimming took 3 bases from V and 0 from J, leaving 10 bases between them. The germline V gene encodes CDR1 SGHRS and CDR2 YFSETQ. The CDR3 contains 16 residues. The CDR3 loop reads CASSWDLSSGANVLTF. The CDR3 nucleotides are TGCGCCAGCAGCTGGGACCTTAGCTCTGGGGCCAACGTCCTGACTTTC.

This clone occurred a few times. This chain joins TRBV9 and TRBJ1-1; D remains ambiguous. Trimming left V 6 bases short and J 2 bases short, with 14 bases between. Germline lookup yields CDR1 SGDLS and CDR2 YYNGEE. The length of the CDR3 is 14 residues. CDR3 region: CASKEREDNTEAFF. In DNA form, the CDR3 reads TGTGCCAGCAAGGAGAGGGAAGATAACACTGAAGCTTTCTTT.

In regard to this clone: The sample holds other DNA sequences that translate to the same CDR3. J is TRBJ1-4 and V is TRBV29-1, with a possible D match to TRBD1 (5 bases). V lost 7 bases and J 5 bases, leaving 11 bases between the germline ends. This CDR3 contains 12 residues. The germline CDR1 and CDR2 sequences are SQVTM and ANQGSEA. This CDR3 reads CSGGRPNEKLFF. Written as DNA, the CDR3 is TGCAGCGGGGGACGGCCGAATGAAAAACTGTTTTTT.

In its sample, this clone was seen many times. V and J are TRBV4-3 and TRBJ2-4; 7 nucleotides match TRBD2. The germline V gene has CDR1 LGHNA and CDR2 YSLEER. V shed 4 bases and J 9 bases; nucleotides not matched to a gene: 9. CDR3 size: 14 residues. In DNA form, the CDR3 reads TGCGCCAGCAGCCTCGGACTCTGGGGGGGCATTCAGTACTTC. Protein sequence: CASSLGLWGGIQYF.

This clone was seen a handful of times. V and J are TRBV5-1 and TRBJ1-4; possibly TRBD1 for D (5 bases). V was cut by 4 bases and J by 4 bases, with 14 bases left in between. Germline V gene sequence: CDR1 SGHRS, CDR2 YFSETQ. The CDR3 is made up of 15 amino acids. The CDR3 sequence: CASSQGPGLNEKLFF. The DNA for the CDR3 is TGCGCCAGCAGCCAAGGGCCAGGGCTTAATGAAAAACTGTTTTTT.

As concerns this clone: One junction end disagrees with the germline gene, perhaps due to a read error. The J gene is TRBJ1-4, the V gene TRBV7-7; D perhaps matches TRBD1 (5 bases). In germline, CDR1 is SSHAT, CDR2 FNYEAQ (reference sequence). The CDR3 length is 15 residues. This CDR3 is CASSYTGDLNEKLFF. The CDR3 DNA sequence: TGTGCTAGCAGCTACACAGGAGATCTAAATGAAAAACTGTTTTTT.

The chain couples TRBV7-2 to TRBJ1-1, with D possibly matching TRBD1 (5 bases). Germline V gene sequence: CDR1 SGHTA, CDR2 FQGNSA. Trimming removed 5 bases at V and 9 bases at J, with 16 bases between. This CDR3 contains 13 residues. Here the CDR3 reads CASSLRDGGKAFF. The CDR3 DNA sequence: TGTGCCAGCAGCCTTCGGGACGGGGGAAAAGCTTTCTTT.

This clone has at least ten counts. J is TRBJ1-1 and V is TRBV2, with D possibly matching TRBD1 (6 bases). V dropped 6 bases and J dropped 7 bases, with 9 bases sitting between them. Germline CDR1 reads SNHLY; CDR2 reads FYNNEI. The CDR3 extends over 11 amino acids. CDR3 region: CASSWTVEAFF. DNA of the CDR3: TGTGCCAGCAGCTGGACAGTTGAAGCTTTCTTT.

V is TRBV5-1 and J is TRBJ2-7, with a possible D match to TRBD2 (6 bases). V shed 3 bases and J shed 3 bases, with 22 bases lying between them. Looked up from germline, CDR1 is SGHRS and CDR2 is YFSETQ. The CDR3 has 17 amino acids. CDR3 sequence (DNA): TGCGCCAGCAGCTCCCAACTAGACAGCCGGACTATCTACGAGCAGTACTTC. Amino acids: CASSSQLDSRTIYEQYF.

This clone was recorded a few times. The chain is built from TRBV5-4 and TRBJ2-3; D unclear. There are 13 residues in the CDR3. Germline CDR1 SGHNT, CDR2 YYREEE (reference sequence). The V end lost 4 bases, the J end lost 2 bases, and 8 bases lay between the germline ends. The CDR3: CASSPPSTDTQYF. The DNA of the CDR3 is TGTGCCAGCAGCCCCCCTTCCACAGATACGCAGTATTTT.

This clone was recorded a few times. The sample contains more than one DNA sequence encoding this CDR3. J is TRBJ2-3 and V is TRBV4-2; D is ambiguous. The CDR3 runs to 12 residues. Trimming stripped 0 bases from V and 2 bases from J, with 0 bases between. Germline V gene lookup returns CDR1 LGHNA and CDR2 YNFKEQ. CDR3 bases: TGTGCCAGCAGCCAAGACACAGATACGCAGTATTTT. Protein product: CASSQDTDTQYF.

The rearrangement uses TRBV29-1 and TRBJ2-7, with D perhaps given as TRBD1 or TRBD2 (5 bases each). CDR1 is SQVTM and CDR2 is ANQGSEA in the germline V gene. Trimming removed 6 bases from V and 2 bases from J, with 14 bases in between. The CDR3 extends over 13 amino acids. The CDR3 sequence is CSVLKGTPYEQYF. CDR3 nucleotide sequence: TGCAGCGTCCTGAAGGGGACCCCCTACGAGCAGTACTTC.

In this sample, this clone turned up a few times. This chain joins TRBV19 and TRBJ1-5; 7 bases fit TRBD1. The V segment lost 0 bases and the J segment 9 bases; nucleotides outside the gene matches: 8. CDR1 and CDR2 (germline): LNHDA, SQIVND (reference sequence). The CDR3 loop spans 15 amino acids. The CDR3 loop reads CASSIDPTGPGPQHF. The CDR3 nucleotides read TGTGCCAGTAGTATAGACCCGACAGGGCCAGGGCCCCAGCATTTT.

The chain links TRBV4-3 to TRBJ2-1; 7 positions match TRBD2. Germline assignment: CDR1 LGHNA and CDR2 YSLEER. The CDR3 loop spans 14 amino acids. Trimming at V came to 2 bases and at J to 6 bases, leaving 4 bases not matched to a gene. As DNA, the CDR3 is TGCGCCAGCAGCCAATGGCGGGAGAGCAATGAGCAGTTCTTC. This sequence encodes CASSQWRESNEQFF.

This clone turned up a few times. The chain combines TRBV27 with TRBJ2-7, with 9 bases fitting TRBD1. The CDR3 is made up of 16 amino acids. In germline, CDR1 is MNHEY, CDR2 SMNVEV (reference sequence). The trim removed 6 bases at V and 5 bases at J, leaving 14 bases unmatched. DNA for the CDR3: TGTGCCAGCAGGCTGTGGTCGACAGGGGGTAAGGACGAGCAGTACTTC. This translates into CASRLWSTGGKDEQYF.

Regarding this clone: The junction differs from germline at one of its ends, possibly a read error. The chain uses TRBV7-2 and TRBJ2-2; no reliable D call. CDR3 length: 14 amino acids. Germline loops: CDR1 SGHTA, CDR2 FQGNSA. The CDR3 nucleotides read TGCGCCAGCAGCCAAGAGCAGAACACCGGGGAGCTGTTTTTT. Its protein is CASSQEQNTGELFF.

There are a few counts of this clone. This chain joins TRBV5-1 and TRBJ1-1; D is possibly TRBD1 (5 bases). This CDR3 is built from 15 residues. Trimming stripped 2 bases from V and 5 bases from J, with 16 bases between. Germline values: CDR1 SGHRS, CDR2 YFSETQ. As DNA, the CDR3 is TGCGCCAGCAGCTTCTCGGGGGTTGGTTTGACTGAAGCTTTCTTT. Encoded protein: CASSFSGVGLTEAFF. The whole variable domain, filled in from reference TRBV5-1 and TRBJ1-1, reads KAGVTQTPRYLIKTRGQQVTLSCSPISGHRSVSWYQQTPGQGLQFLFEYFSETQRNKGNFPGRFSGRQFSNSRSEMNVSTLELGDSALYLCASSFSGVGLTEAFFGQGTRLTVV.

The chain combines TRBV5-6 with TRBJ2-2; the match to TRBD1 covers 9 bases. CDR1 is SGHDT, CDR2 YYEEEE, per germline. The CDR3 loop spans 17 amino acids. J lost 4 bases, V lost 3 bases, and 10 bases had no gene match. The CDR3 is CASSSYPGTGITGELFF. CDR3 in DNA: TGTGCCAGCAGCTCCTACCCCGGGACAGGGATCACCGGGGAGCTGTTTTTT.

The chain's CDR3 is CASSEVPNRQETQYF. DNA for the CDR3: TGTGCCAGCAGCGAAGTCCCAAACAGGCAAGAGACCCAGTACTTC. V and J are TRBV7-2 and TRBJ2-5, with D tentatively TRBD1 (5 bases). The CDR3 loop spans 15 amino acids. The V gene lost 5 bases and the J gene lost 2 bases, with 15 bases spanning the gap. Per the germline V gene, CDR1 is SGHTA and CDR2 is FQGNSA.

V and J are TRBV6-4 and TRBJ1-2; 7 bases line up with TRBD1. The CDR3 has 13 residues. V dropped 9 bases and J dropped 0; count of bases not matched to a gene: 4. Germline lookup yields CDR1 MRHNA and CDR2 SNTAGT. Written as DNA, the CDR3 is TGTGCCAGTCGGGACAGCGCTAACTATGGCTACACCTTC. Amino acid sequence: CASRDSANYGYTF.

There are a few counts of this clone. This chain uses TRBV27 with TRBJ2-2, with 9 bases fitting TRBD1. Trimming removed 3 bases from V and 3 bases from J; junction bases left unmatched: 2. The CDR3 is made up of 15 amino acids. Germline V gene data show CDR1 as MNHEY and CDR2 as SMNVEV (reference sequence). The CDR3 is CASSFWTGDTGELFF. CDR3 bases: TGTGCCAGCAGTTTTTGGACAGGGGACACCGGGGAGCTGTTTTTT.

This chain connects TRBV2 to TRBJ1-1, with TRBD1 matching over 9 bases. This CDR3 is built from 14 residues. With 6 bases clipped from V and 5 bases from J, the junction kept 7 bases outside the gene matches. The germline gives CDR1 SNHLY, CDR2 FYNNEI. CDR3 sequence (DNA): TGTGCCAGCAGCAAGACAGGGGGTAATACTGAAGCTTTCTTT. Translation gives CASSKTGGNTEAFF.

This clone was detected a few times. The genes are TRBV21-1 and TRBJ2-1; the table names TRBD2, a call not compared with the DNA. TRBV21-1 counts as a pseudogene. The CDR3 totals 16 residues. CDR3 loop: CASSKEPHDPTIAQFF. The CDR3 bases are TGTGCCAGCAGCAAAGAGCCTCATGATCCTACTATAGCGCAGTTCTTC.